This TCR beta chain originates from a study of cytomegalovirus exposure and HLA in healthy donors. Study observations and caveats: Later analysis associated a missense DCLRE1C variant with TCR beta V- and J-gene trimming.

There are 14 residues in the CDR3. Germline V gene lookup returns CDR1 SGHRS and CDR2 YFSETQ. V dropped 7 bases and J dropped 4; count of bases not matched to a gene: 8. PCR involved 60 Vbeta and 13 Jbeta primers. The protocol was immunoSEQ multiplex PCR, while the TCRdb copy is restricted to in-frame clones and leaves out a portion. The ten top clones account for about 12%, within a sample of roughly 57,000 clones. As regards this clone: No antigen is known for it.

This chain uses TRBV5-1 with TRBJ1-1, with 9 bases fitting TRBD1. The source material was PBMCs. The sequence came from a young woman in good health and CMV-seropositive. As DNA, the CDR3 is TGCGCCAGCCTTACGACAGGGGGGAGCACTGAAGCTTTCTTT. Its protein product is CASLTTGGSTEAFF.